A selection of T cell receptor beta chains follows, all from one sample in a study of CD8+CD57+ T cells in acquired aplastic anemia. Via MiXCR, TCRdb re-called the reads, giving one row per CDR3 protein. The sample yields a few hundred thousand distinct CDR3 sequences, roughly 57% seen once. Sequenced input: sorted CD4+, CD8+, or CD8+CD57+ T cells (not recorded which) from PBMCs. The receptor source for this set is a human donor in good health. Each CDR3 is given with its conserved first and last residue. The D gene is left open where the match is weak. A clone size is listed for some rows: how often the clone was seen (once, few, many), or a class if it is expanded.

NA	TRBJ2-5	NA	TRBV24-1	TGTGCCACCGCCGGGACAAGAGAGACCCAGTACTTC	CATAGTRETQYF
NA	TRBJ2-7	NA	TRBV11-2	TGTGCCAGCAGCCCTGACGGGAACACCTACGAGCAGTACTTC	CASSPDGNTYEQYF
NA	TRBJ2-3	NA	TRBV15	TGTGCCACCAGCAGAGTCGAGGGGCCACGAGAGGTTACGCAGTATTTT	CATSRVEGPREVTQYF
TRBD1	TRBJ1-3	NA	TRBV4-2	TGTGCCAGCAGCCAAGATGGCAGGGGGCCTGGAAACACCATATATTTT	CASSQDGRGPGNTIYF
TRBD1	TRBJ1-1	NA	TRBV6-4	TGTGCCAGCAGTCAAACAGGGGACACTGAAGCTTTCTTT	CASSQTGDTEAFF
NA	TRBJ1-6	few	TRBV20-1	TGCAGTGCTAGCGCGGTGGGGTCCTATAATTCACCCCTCCACTTT	CSASAVGSYNSPLHF
NA	TRBJ1-3	NA	TRBV15	TGTGCCACCAGCAGAGGTTTAGCAGGGGAGGGAAACACCATATATTTT	CATSRGLAGEGNTIYF
TRBD1	TRBJ2-7	many	TRBV7-9	TGTGCCAGCAGCCGAGGCGGACAGGGAGACTACGAGCAGTACTTC	CASSRGGQGDYEQYF
TRBD1	TRBJ2-7	many	TRBV4-3	TGCGCCAGCAGCCGGGAATTACAGGGGGCTTTATCCGAGCAGTACTTC	CASSRELQGALSEQYF
NA	TRBJ2-1	NA	TRBV7-2	TGTGCCAGCAGCTTAAGCCCAGGGCGCGAGGATGAGCAGTTCTTC	CASSLSPGREDEQFF
NA	TRBJ2-7	NA	TRBV20-1	TGCAGTGCTAGCTACAGGAGCTCCTACGAGCAGTACTTC	CSASYRSSYEQYF
TRBD1	TRBJ2-1	NA	TRBV10-3	TGTGCCATCAGTGAGCCCGAGCTTAGGCTCCAGAAGGACAGGCTAATTTACAATGAGCAGTTCTTC	CAISEPELRLQKDRLIYNEQFF
NA	TRBJ2-7	NA	TRBV9	TGTGCCAGCAGCGTAGGTACCGGGATTGGATACGAGCAGTACTTC	CASSVGTGIGYEQYF
TRBD1	TRBJ2-1	NA	TRBV6-5	TGTGCCAGCAGTTACTCCGGGACAGGGCAGTTCTTC	CASSYSGTGQFF
NA	TRBJ1-2	NA	TRBV7-8	TGTGCCAGCAGCTTAGATGGTGTAGGGAGCTATGGCTACACCTTC	CASSLDGVGSYGYTF
NA	TRBJ2-7	NA	TRBV2	TGTGCCAGCAGCGGAACAGCACCCTACGGGCAGTACTTC	CASSGTAPYGQYF
NA	TRBJ2-3	NA	TRBV7-9	TGTGCCAGCAGCTGGGACCAGGGGCGTACAGATACGCAGTATTTT	CASSWDQGRTDTQYF
TRBD1	TRBJ2-7	many	TRBV2	TGTGCCAGCAGTATAGGACAGGGCCTCTACGAGCAGTACTTC	CASSIGQGLYEQYF
TRBD1	TRBJ2-6	NA	TRBV7-2	TGTGCCAGCAGCTCCGGACAGGCCCTCTTCCTGACTTTC	CASSSGQALFLTF
TRBD2	TRBJ2-3	NA	TRBV7-9	TGTGCCAGCAGCTTCTCACTAGCGGGCACAGATACGCAGTATTTT	CASSFSLAGTDTQYF
NA	TRBJ2-7	NA	TRBV6-5	TGTGCCAGCAAAGTTACCTACGAGCAGTACTTC	CASKVTYEQYF
NA	TRBJ1-6	NA	TRBV7-6	TGTGCCAGCAGCTTATATGGGGTGTTGGGTAATTCACCCCTCCACTTT	CASSLYGVLGNSPLHF
TRBD2	TRBJ2-3	many	TRBV11-2	TGTGCCAGCAGCGTGACTAGCGGGTACACAGATACGCAGTATTTT	CASSVTSGYTDTQYF
TRBD2	TRBJ2-1	NA	TRBV25-1	TGTGCCAGCAGTGCCGCGGGGGCCTACAATGAGCAGTTCTTC	CASSAAGAYNEQFF
TRBD1	TRBJ1-5	NA	TRBV6-6	TGTGCCAGCAGCTCAGGACAGGGCAATCGAGCTCAGCCCCAGCATTTT	CASSSGQGNRAQPQHF
NA	TRBJ1-2	NA	TRBV24-1	TGTGCCACCAGTGGTGGGGGCGGTTCTGACTATGGCTACACCTTC	CATSGGGGSDYGYTF
NA	TRBJ2-7	once	TRBV30	TGTACCTGGAGTTCTGGGGGCCGGTTCTACGAGCAGTACTTC	CTWSSGGRFYEQYF
NA	TRBJ1-5	few	TRBV27	TGTGCCAGCAGTTCCTCTTGGGGGTGGAATCAGCCCCAGCATTTT	CASSSSWGWNQPQHF
NA	TRBJ1-1	few	TRBV6-1	TGTGCCAGCAGTACCCGAGGGACTGAAGCTTTCTTT	CASSTRGTEAFF
NA	TRBJ1-5	NA	TRBV19	TGTGCCAGTTCTACCCCCGGGGTTATGAGCAATCAGCCCCAGCATTTT	CASSTPGVMSNQPQHF
NA	TRBJ1-5	few	TRBV24-1	TGTGCCACCAGTTGGGGGGTGGCTCAGCCCCAGCATTTT	CATSWGVAQPQHF
TRBD2	TRBJ2-3	many	TRBV7-2	TGTGCCAGCAGCAAACTAGCGGGGGGGCCGACAGATACGCAGTATTTT	CASSKLAGGPTDTQYF
NA	TRBJ2-1	once	TRBV7-9	TGCGCCAGCAGACCTACCACTGAGCAGTTCTTC	CASRPTTEQFF
TRBD1	TRBJ1-1	once	TRBV29-1	TGCAGCTTACGGACAGGGGGTAACACTGAAGCTTTCTTT	CSLRTGGNTEAFF
NA	TRBJ2-7	NA	TRBV25-1	TGTGCCAGCAGGAAGATTTATGGGAGGGGGCGTCCGTATTCCCACGAGCAGTACTTC	CASRKIYGRGRPYSHEQYF
NA	TRBJ2-1	NA	TRBV15	TGTGCCACCAGCGACGGCCAAACCTTCCCCGGGGATGAGCAGTTCTTC	CATSDGQTFPGDEQFF
TRBD2	TRBJ2-3	few	TRBV4-3	TGCGCCAGCAGCCAAGAAGTAGCGGGGAATTACAATGAGCAGTATTTT	CASSQEVAGNYNEQYF
NA	TRBJ1-3	NA	TRBV7-9	TGTGCCAGCAGCCGAGATGTCTCTGGAAACACCATATATTTT	CASSRDVSGNTIYF
TRBD2	TRBJ2-7	many	TRBV5-6	TGTGCCAGCAGCTTAGCGGGGGGGCGGGCCTACGAGCAGTACTTC	CASSLAGGRAYEQYF
TRBD1	TRBJ1-6	NA	TRBV12-3/TRBV12-4	TGTGCCTGCACCTTGACAGGGGTTGATCCACCCCTCCACTTT	CACTLTGVDPPLHF
NA	TRBJ1-2	NA	TRBV6-5	TGTGCCAGCAGTCACGAAGGGGGCTACACCTTC	CASSHEGGYTF
NA	TRBJ1-2	NA	TRBV2	TGTGCCAGCAGTGAATCAGGTACTCCTAACTATGGCTACACCTTC	CASSESGTPNYGYTF
NA	TRBJ2-7	NA	TRBV11-2	TGTGCCAGCAGCCAAGATCCCTCCCGAGGGTCGGGAAATGAGCAGTACTTC	CASSQDPSRGSGNEQYF
NA	TRBJ2-5	NA	TRBV20-1	TGCAGTGCCCCGCGGGTAGAGACCCAGTACTTC	CSAPRVETQYF
TRBD1	TRBJ1-6	NA	TRBV20-1	TGCAGTGCTAGAGCCACAGGGGCTGGGGATTCACCCCTCCACTTT	CSARATGAGDSPLHF
TRBD1	TRBJ2-2	NA	TRBV7-8	TGCGCCAGCCGAAGACAGGGCGATAGCGGGGAGCTGTTTTTT	CASRRQGDSGELFF